This record looks at one T cell receptor (beta chain) sequence and its context. Its antigen is not known. The germline CDR1 and CDR2 sequences are SGHNT and YYREEE (reference sequence). The CDR3 consists of 13 residues. Trimming cost V 0 bases and J 7 bases; bases outside gene matches: 3. Sequenced by immunoSEQ multiplex PCR; TCRdb stores in-frame clones only, minus some. The sample consists of roughly 120,000 clones, about 88% of them appearing once. These data come from a study of T cell responses to AZD1222 COVID-19 vaccine. Study-level background: The analysis combined second doses at about 4 or about 12 weeks. Overall study findings and caveats: Clonal diversity may have been underestimated, and the donors were mostly white British, with more females than males. At 160-218 and 743-854, vaccine-associated CD4 TCRs were dominant, and they spanned spike. The repertoires were collected only after the peak T cell response.

Sequenced here: peripheral blood, sampled on day 0 of AZD1222 vaccination. This clonotype was sampled from an adult in good health. The chain couples TRBV5-4 to TRBJ1-1; the match to TRBD1 covers 7 bases. Here the CDR3 reads CASSLDRGIEAFF. The CDR3 DNA follows: TGTGCCAGCAGCTTGGACAGGGGAATTGAAGCTTTCTTT.